This T cell receptor (beta chain) is drawn from a study of blood T cell repertoires in COVID-19. Looking at the study overall: Material from acute and convalescent COVID-19 was sourced from the United States, Italy and Spain.

Using immunoSEQ multiplex PCR, the repertoire was profiled, and TCRdb retains in-frame clones only, with some absent. The data contain fewer than 150,000 clones, 80% to 90% of them singletons. The TCR originated in a woman in her sixties with acute or convalescent COVID-19. Sample: peripheral blood.

CDR3 in DNA: TGTGCCACCCGGAGTAGCAATCAGCCCCAGCATTTT. Its translation: CATRSSNQPQHF. V usage is TRBV28 and J usage is TRBJ1-5; D unresolved. The CDR3 spans 12 residues. The ends were cut back, 10 bases at V and 0 bases at J, with 7 bases in the middle. Germline V gene sequence: CDR1 MDHEN, CDR2 SYDVKM.